This paragraph reports one TCR beta chain. These data are taken from a study of blood T cell repertoires in COVID-19. Trimming took 2 bases from V and 9 from J, leaving 25 bases between them. CDR1 is KGHDR and CDR2 is SFDVKD in the germline V gene. CDR3 length: 18 residues. This table comes from immunoSEQ multiplex PCR, and its TCRdb copy is limited to in-frame clones, with some not included. The table records over 100,000 clones, roughly 89% of them present only once. The rearrangement uses TRBV24-1 and TRBJ2-1, with D possibly TRBD2 on 5 matching bases. Specimen: peripheral blood. The TCR was taken from a man in his sixties with COVID-19, enrolled during active disease. This CDR3 reads CATSDSRTDMRVVGEQFF. As DNA, the CDR3 is TGTGCCACCAGTGATTCCCGCACCGACATGCGGGTTGTCGGTGAGCAGTTCTTC.